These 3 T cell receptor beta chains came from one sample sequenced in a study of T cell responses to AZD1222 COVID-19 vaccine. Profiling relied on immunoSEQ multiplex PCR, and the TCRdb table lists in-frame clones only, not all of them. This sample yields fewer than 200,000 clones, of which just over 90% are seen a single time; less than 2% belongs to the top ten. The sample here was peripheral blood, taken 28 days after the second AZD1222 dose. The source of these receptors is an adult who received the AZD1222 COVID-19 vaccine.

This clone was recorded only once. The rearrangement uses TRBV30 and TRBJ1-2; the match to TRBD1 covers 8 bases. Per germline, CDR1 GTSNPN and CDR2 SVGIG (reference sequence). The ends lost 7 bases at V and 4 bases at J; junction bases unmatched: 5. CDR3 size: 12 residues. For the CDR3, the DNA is TGTGCCTATCCGGACAGGGCCTATGGCTACACCTTC. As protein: CAYPDRAYGYTF.

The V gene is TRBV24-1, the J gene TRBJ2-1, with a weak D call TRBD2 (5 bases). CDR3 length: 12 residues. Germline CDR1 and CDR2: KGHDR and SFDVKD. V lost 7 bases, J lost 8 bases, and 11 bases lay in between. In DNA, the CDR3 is TGTGCCACCAGCGAGGGAGAGGATGAGCAGTTCTTC. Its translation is CATSEGEDEQFF.

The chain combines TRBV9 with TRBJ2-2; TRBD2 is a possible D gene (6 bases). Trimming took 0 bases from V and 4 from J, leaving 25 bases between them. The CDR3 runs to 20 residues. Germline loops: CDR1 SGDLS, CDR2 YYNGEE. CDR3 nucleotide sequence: TGTGCCAGCAGCGTAGTCCCCCGGACCTACTCTGGCGGGGCCACCGGGGAGCTGTTTTTT. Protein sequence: CASSVVPRTYSGGATGELFF. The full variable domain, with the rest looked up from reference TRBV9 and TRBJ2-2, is DSGVTQTPKHLITATGQRVTLRCSPRSGDLSVYWYQQSLDQGLQFLIQYYNGEERAKGNILERFSAQQFPDLHSELNLSSLELGDSALYFCASSVVPRTYSGGATGELFFGEGSRLTVL.